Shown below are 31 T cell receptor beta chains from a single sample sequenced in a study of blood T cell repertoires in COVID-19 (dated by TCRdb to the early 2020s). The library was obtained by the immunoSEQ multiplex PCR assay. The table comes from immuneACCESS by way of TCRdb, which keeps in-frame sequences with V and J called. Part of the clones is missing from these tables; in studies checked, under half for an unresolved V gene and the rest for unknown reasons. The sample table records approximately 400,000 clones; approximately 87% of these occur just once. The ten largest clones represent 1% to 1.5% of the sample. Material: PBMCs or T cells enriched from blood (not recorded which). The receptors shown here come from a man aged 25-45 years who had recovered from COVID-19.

CDR3 sequence reads: CASNLGAASGEKLFF. The CDR3 region has the DNA TGTGCCAGCAACCTAGGGGCAGCTTCGGGTGAAAAACTGTTTTTT. The rearrangement uses TRBV28 and TRBJ1-4; possible D gene TRBD1, 5 bases. CDR1 MDHEN and CDR2 SYDVKM come from the germline V gene. This CDR3 region has 15 residues. V lost 7 bases and J 7 bases, leaving 19 bases between the germline ends.

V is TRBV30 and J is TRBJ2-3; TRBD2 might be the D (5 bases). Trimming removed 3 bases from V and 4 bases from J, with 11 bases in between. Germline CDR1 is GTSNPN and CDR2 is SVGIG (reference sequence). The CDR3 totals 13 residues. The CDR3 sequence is CAWRLGSADTQYF. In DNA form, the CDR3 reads TGTGCCTGGAGACTTGGGAGTGCAGATACGCAGTATTTT.

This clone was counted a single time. The CDR3 bases are TGTGCCAGCAGCAACCGACAGGGGAACTACGAGCAGTACTTC. Residues: CASSNRQGNYEQYF. The rearrangement joins TRBV7-9 to TRBJ2-7; 8 nucleotides line up with TRBD1. The ends lost 5 bases at V and 3 bases at J; junction bases unmatched: 6. The CDR3 length is 14 residues. CDR1 and CDR2 from the germline V gene are SEHNR and FQNEAQ (reference sequence). Variable domain in full (rest from reference TRBV7-9 and TRBJ2-7): DTGVSQNPRHKITKRGQNVTFRCDPISEHNRLYWYRQTLGQGPEFLTYFQNEAQLEKSRLLSDRFSAERPKGSFSTLEIQRTEQGDSAMYLCASSNRQGNYEQYFGPGTRLTVT.

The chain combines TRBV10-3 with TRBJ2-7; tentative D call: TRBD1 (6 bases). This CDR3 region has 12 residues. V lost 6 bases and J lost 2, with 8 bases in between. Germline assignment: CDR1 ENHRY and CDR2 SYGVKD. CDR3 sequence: CAIRQGPYEQYF. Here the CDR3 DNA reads TGTGCCATCAGACAGGGCCCCTACGAGCAGTACTTC.

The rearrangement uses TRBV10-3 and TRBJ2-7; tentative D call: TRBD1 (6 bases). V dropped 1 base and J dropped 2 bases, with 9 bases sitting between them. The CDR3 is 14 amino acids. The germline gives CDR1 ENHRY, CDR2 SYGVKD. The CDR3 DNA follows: TGTGCCATCAGTGAGTGGACAGAGACCTACGAGCAGTACTTC. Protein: CAISEWTETYEQYF.

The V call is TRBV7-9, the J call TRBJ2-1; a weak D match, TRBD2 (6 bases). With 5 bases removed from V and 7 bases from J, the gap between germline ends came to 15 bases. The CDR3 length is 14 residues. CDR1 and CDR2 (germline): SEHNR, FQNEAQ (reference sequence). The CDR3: CASSPAGLFNEQFF. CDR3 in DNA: TGTGCCAGCAGCCCAGCGGGCCTCTTTAATGAGCAGTTCTTC.

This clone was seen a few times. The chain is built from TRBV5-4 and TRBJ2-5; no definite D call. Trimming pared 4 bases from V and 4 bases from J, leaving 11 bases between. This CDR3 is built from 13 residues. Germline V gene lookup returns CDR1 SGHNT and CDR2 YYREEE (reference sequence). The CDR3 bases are TGTGCCAGCAGCCCGATCTCGGGAGAGACCCAGTACTTC. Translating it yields CASSPISGETQYF. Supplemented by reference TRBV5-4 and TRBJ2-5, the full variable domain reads ETGVTQSPTHLIKTRGQQVTLRCSSQSGHNTVSWYQQALGQGPQFIFQYYREEENGRGNFPPRFSGLQFPNYSSELNVNALELDDSALYLCASSPISGETQYFGPGTRLLVL.

CDR3 protein: CASSYRGSEQFF. In DNA, the CDR3 is TGTGCCAGCAGTTACAGGGGCAGTGAGCAGTTCTTC. The rearrangement joins TRBV6-2 or TRBV6-3 to TRBJ2-1; D perhaps matches TRBD1 (5 bases). The germline V gene encodes CDR1 MNHEY and CDR2 SVGEGT. The V end was cut by 2 bases, the J end by 9 bases, with 8 bases between. The CDR3 runs to 12 residues.

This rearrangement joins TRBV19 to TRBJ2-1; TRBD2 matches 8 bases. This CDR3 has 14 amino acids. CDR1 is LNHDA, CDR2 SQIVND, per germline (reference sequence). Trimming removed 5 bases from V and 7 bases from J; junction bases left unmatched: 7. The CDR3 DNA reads TGTGCCAGTAGTTTTGAGCGGGGGTGGAATGAGCAGTTCTTC. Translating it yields CASSFERGWNEQFF.

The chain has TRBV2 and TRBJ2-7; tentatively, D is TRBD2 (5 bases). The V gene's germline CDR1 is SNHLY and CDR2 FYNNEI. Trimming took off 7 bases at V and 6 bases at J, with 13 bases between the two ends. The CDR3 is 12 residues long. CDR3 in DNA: TGTGCCAGCACCCCCCCGGACTCCGAGCAGTACTTC. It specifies CASTPPDSEQYF.

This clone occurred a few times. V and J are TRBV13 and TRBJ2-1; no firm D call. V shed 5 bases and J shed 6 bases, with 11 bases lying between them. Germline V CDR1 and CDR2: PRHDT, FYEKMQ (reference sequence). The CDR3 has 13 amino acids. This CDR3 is CASSPLLRNEQFF. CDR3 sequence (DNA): TGTGCCAGCAGCCCCCTACTTCGCAATGAGCAGTTCTTC.

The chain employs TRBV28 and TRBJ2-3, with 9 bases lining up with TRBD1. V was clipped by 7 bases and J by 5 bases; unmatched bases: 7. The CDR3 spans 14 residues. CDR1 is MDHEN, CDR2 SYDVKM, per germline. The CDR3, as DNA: TGTGCCAGCAATCAACAGGGGGCCGGAGATACGCAGTATTTT. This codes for CASNQQGAGDTQYF.

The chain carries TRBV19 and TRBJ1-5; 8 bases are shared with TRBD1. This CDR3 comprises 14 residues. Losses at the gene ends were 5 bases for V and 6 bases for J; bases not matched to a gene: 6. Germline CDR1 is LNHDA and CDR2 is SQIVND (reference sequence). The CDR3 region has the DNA TGTGCCAGTAGTGGACAGGGATCCCTTCAGCCCCAGCATTTT. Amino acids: CASSGQGSLQPQHF.

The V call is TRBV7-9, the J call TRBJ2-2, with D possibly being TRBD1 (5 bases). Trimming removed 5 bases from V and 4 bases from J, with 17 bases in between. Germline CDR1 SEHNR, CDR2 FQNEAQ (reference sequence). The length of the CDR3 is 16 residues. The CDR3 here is CASSAVDRRGTGELFF. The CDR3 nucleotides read TGTGCCAGCAGCGCCGTCGACAGAAGAGGCACCGGGGAGCTGTTTTTT.

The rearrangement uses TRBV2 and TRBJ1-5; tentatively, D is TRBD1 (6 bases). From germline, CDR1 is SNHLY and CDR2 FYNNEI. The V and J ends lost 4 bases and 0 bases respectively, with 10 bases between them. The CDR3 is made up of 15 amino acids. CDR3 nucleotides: TGTGCCAGCAGTGTTGAAGGGGGTAGCAATCAGCCCCAGCATTTT. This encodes CASSVEGGSNQPQHF.

The CDR3 here is CAWSGRQGYTEAFF. The CDR3, as DNA: TGTGCCTGGAGTGGTCGTCAGGGATACACTGAAGCTTTCTTT. The chain links TRBV30 to TRBJ1-1; a possible D gene is TRBD1 (5 bases). Germline loops: CDR1 GTSNPN, CDR2 SVGIG (reference sequence). CDR3 length equals 14 residues. V lost 1 base and J 3 bases, leaving 12 bases between the germline ends.

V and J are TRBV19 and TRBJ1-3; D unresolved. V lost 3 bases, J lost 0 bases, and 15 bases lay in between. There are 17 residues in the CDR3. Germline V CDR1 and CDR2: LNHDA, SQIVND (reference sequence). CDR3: CASSILPGGFSGNTIYF. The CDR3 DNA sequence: TGTGCCAGTAGTATCTTGCCAGGTGGTTTCTCTGGAAACACCATATATTTT.

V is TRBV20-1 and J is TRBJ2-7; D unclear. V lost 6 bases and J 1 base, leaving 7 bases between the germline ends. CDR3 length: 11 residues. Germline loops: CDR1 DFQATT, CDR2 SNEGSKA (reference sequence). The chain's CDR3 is CSARMSYEQYF. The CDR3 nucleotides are TGCAGTGCCAGGATGTCCTACGAGCAGTACTTC.

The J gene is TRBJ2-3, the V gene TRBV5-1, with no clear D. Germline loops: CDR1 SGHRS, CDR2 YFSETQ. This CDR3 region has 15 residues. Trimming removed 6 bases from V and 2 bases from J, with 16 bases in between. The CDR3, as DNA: TGCGCCAGCATCGAGAATGGAGTCCACACAGATACGCAGTATTTT. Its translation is CASIENGVHTDTQYF.

CDR3 loop: CASSRTGGTGELFF. In DNA, the CDR3 is TGCGCCAGCAGCCGGACAGGGGGCACCGGGGAGCTGTTTTTT. This chain links TRBV4-3 with TRBJ2-2, with TRBD1 matching 10 bases. The ends lost 4 bases at V and 4 bases at J; junction bases unmatched: 0. The CDR3 has 14 residues. Germline values: CDR1 LGHNA, CDR2 YSLEER.

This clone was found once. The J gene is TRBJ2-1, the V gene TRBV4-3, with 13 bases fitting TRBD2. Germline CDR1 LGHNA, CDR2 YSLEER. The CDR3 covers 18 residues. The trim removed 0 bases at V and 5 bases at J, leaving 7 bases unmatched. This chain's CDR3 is CASSQELAGGTSHNEQFF. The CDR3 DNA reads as TGCGCCAGCAGCCAAGAACTAGCGGGGGGGACTAGTCACAATGAGCAGTTCTTC.

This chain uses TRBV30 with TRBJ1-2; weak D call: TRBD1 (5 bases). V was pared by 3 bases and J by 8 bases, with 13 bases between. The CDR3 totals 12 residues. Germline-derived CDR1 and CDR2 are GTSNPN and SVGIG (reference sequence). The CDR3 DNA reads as TGTGCCTGGAGGAGGGGACGGGAGGGCTACACCTTC. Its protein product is CAWRRGREGYTF.

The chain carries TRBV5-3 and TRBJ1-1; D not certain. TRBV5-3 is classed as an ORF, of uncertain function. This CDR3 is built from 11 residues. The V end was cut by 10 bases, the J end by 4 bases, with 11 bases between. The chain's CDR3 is CAPKQVTEAFF. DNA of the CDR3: TGTGCCCCAAAGCAGGTCACTGAAGCTTTCTTT.

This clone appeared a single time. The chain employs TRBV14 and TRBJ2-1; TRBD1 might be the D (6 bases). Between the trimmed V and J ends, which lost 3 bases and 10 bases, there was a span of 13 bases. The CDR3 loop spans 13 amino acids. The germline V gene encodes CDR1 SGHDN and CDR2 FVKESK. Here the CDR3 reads CASSQTRGREQFF. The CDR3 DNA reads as TGTGCCAGCAGCCAGACCAGGGGCCGGGAGCAGTTCTTC.

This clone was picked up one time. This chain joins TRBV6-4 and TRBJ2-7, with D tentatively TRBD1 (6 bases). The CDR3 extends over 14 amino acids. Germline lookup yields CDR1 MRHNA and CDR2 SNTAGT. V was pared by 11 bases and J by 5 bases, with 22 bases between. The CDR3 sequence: CAESHGAGENEQYF. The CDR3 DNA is TGTGCCGAGTCCCACGGGGCAGGGGAGAACGAGCAGTACTTC.

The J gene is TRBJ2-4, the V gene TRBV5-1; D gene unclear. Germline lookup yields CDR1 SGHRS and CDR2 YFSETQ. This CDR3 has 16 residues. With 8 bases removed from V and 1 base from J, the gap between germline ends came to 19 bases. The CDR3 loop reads CARRVTVFLAKNIQYF. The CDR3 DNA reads TGCGCCAGAAGAGTAACTGTTTTCTTGGCCAAAAACATTCAGTACTTC.

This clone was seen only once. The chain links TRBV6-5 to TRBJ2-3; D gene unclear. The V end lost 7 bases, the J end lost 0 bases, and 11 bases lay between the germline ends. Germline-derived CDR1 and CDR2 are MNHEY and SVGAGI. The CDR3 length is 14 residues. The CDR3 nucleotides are TGTGCCAGCATAAATGCGGTCAGCACAGATACGCAGTATTTT. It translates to CASINAVSTDTQYF.

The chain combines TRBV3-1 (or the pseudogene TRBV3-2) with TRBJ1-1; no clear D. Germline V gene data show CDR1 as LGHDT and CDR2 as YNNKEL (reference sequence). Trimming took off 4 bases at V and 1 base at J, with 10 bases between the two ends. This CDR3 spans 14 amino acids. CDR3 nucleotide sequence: TGTGCCAGCAGCCTAGGCGGCCAGAACACTGAAGCTTTCTTT. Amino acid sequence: CASSLGGQNTEAFF.

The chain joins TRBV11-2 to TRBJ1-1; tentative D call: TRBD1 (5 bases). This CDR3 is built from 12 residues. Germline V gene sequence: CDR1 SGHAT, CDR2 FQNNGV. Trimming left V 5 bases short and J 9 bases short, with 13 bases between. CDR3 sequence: CASSPGQGKAFF. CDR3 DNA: TGTGCCAGCAGCCCTGGGCAGGGCAAAGCTTTCTTT.

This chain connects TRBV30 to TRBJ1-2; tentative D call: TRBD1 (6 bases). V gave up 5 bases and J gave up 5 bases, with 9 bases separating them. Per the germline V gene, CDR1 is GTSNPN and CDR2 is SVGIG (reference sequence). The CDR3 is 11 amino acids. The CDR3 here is CAWLQGYGYTF. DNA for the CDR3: TGTGCCTGGCTACAGGGATATGGCTACACCTTC.

CDR3 protein: CASTSAGNLYEQYF. The CDR3, as DNA: TGTGCCAGTACCTCCGCCGGGAATCTTTACGAGCAGTACTTC. The genes are TRBV19 and TRBJ2-7; a weak D match, TRBD2 (5 bases). The germline V gene has CDR1 LNHDA and CDR2 SQIVND (reference sequence). CDR3 size: 14 residues. Trimming left V 7 bases short and J 4 bases short, with 17 bases between.